This TCR beta chain was captured in a study of T-cell reconstitution after alpha-beta-depleted transplantation in children. The library targeted TCRbeta and was prepared with unique molecular identifiers. TCRdb processed the PCR reads anew with MiXCR; each CDR3 protein has one entry. The sample contains approximately 490,000 distinct CDR3 sequences, over 9.5% of which appear only once. General study findings and limits: T-cell numbers and diversity one year post-transplant derived largely from freshly generated T cells. Reportedly, alpha-beta T cells present about two months post-transplant originated from several hundred expanded clones of graft origin.

With regard to this clonotype: The antigen is not known.

Sequenced material: PBMCs, taken before TCRalphabeta/CD19-depleted stem cell transplant. The clonotype was recovered from a child under 10 years old with inherited bone marrow failure, due to receive a stem cell transplant.

Written as DNA, the CDR3 is TGTGCCAGCAGCCCCCACATTACCGGCCTAGATACGCAGTATTTT. Its protein product is CASSPHITGLDTQYF. The chain carries TRBV7-2 and TRBJ2-3; no definite D call. Trimming cost V 5 bases and J 5 bases, with 17 bases left between them. This CDR3 comprises 15 residues. Germline V gene data show CDR1 as SGHTA and CDR2 as FQGNSA.